The source of this T cell receptor beta chain is a study of cytomegalovirus exposure and HLA in healthy donors. Study information: A prior study identified some 100 million unique TCR beta sequences from about 200 million T cells.

The study's findings and limits: For most TCR beta V segments, an earlier analysis put the productive rate at about 87% or about 30% of the time.

As concerns this clone: The antigen is not known.

All the people who gave samples were healthy bone marrow donors. Researchers ran the PCR with 60 Vbeta and 13 Jbeta primers. Assay used: immunoSEQ multiplex PCR; TCRdb lists only in-frame clones, some missing. The sample consists of around 91,000 clones, 64% of them appearing once. The V end lost 7 bases, the J end lost 3 bases, and 20 bases lay between the germline ends. This CDR3 comprises 15 residues. Germline-derived CDR1 and CDR2 are SGHRS and YFSETQ. The specimen sequenced was PBMCs. The genes are TRBV5-1 and TRBJ2-7; a weak D match, TRBD1 (6 bases). The sequence came from a man in his 60s in good health and CMV-seronegative. CDR3 DNA sequence: TGCGCCAGCGGGCCGGGGCAGGGGTCCAACTACGAGCAGTACTTC. It translates to CASGPGQGSNYEQYF.